The 24 T cell receptor beta chains listed next were all sequenced from one sample in a study of OX40 agonist ivuxolimab in advanced cancers. The protocol was immunoSEQ multiplex PCR, while the TCRdb copy is restricted to in-frame clones and leaves out a portion. Of 65,000 to 90,000 clones in the sample, roughly 88% were seen once. The material sequenced was CD4+ or CD8+ T cells sorted from blood, taken in a trial of the OX40 agonist ivuxolimab. All receptors come from an adult with an advanced solid tumor such as melanoma, head and neck, liver or kidney cancer.

This clone has only a few counts. V gene TRBV5-1 combines with J gene TRBJ2-3, with D hard to call. CDR3 length equals 13 residues. The V gene's germline CDR1 is SGHRS and CDR2 YFSETQ. The germline V and J ends were trimmed by 4 bases and 6 bases, with 12 bases remaining between them. CDR3 coding DNA: TGCGCCAGCAGCGTGCAGGTAGGGGATACGCAGTATTTT. Translating it yields CASSVQVGDTQYF.

The rearrangement uses TRBV7-3 and TRBJ1-3; no clear D. CDR3 length: 13 residues. V was trimmed by 3 bases and J by 8 bases, leaving 11 bases between them. Germline V CDR1 and CDR2: SGHTA, FQGTGA. The CDR3 sequence: CASSFGGSDTIYF. The CDR3 coding sequence is TGTGCCAGCAGCTTCGGAGGTTCGGACACCATATATTTT.

The V gene is TRBV5-1, the J gene TRBJ2-6, with D perhaps being TRBD1 or TRBD2 (5 bases each). This CDR3 is 16 amino acids long. Looked up from germline, CDR1 is SGHRS and CDR2 is YFSETQ. The V end was cut by 3 bases, the J end by 4 bases, with 14 bases between. CDR3 residues: CASSSGPGDGANVLTF. CDR3 in DNA: TGCGCCAGCAGCTCGGGGCCGGGTGACGGGGCCAACGTCCTGACTTTC.

The chain joins TRBV28 to TRBJ2-7; 10 nucleotides line up with TRBD2. Germline values: CDR1 MDHEN, CDR2 SYDVKM. This CDR3 is built from 15 residues. J was trimmed by 2 bases and V by 5 bases; bases with no gene match: 6. The CDR3 DNA sequence: TGTGCCAGCAGTGCCCCTCTAGCGGGAGCCTACGAGCAGTACTTC. The encoded protein is CASSAPLAGAYEQYF.

The chain joins TRBV15 to TRBJ1-3, with D unresolved. This CDR3 comprises 13 residues. Germline V lookup: CDR1 LNHNV, CDR2 YYDKDF (reference sequence). The V gene lost 1 base and the J gene lost 3 bases, with 4 bases spanning the gap. The CDR3 bases are TGTGCCACCAGCAGAGTGGGTGGAAACACCATATATTTT. Amino acid sequence: CATSRVGGNTIYF.

This chain links TRBV2 with TRBJ2-2; D remains ambiguous. The germline V gene has CDR1 SNHLY and CDR2 FYNNEI. CDR3 size: 13 residues. Trimming left V 6 bases short and J 7 bases short, with 12 bases between. This CDR3 reads CASSRDWGGELFF. The CDR3 region has the DNA TGTGCCAGCAGCCGAGACTGGGGCGGGGAGCTGTTTTTT. Full variable domain (remainder filled in from reference TRBV2 and TRBJ2-2): EPEVTQTPSHQVTQMGQEVILRCVPISNHLYFYWYRQILGQKVEFLVSFYNNEISEKSEIFDDQFSVERPDGSNFTLKIRSTKLEDSAMYFCASSRDWGGELFFGEGSRLTVL.

The rearrangement joins TRBV9 to TRBJ2-5, with 10 positions matching TRBD2. The ends lost 0 bases at V and 6 bases at J; junction bases unmatched: 8. This CDR3 has 16 residues. From germline, CDR1 is SGDLS and CDR2 YYNGEE. The CDR3 DNA is TGTGCCAGCAGCGTAGTAGCGGGAGGTCCCGGAAAGACCCAGTACTTC. Translated: CASSVVAGGPGKTQYF.

This chain joins TRBV30 and TRBJ2-7; D possibly uses TRBD1 or TRBD2 (5 bases each). The CDR3 extends over 13 amino acids. CDR1 and CDR2 from the germline V gene are GTSNPN and SVGIG (reference sequence). V shed 5 bases and J shed 5 bases, with 16 bases lying between them. The CDR3 DNA follows: TGTGCCTGGTCCAGGGAGTTGGGCCACGAGCAGTACTTC. Residues: CAWSRELGHEQYF.

Only a few counts were recorded for this clone. The rearrangement links TRBV18 to TRBJ2-7, with D possibly matching TRBD2 (5 bases). Germline V lookup: CDR1 KGHSH, CDR2 LQKENI. CDR3 length equals 14 residues. V shed 2 bases and J shed 3 bases, with 11 bases lying between them. As DNA, the CDR3 is TGTGCCAGCTCACCAAGCGGATTTGTCTACGAGCAGTACTTC. Translated, it gives CASSPSGFVYEQYF.

This sequence joins TRBV30 and TRBJ2-2, with TRBD2 matching 8 bases. Germline CDR1 is GTSNPN and CDR2 is SVGIG (reference sequence). The CDR3 spans 14 residues. V shed 7 bases and J 1 base; nucleotides not matched to a gene: 5. The DNA for the CDR3 is TGTGCCTTCACGGGGGGGTTGAACACCGGGGAGCTGTTTTTT. Residues: CAFTGGLNTGELFF.

This clone is a singleton in its sample. V is TRBV9 and J is TRBJ2-7; 7 nucleotides align to TRBD2. The V gene end was trimmed by 2 bases and the J gene end by 5 bases; junction bases not matched to a gene: 7. Germline V gene data show CDR1 as SGDLS and CDR2 as YYNGEE. This CDR3 spans 14 amino acids. The CDR3 loop is CASSVGLAGHEQYF. CDR3 coding DNA: TGTGCCAGCAGCGTTGGATTAGCGGGCCACGAGCAGTACTTC.

V is TRBV28 and J is TRBJ2-5; D remains unclear. Trimming pared 7 bases from V and 5 bases from J, leaving 17 bases between. CDR3 length: 14 amino acids. In germline, CDR1 is MDHEN, CDR2 SYDVKM. In DNA form, the CDR3 reads TGTGCCAGCACCCCCACGGTGACGAGCGAGACCCAGTACTTC. Its translation is CASTPTVTSETQYF.

This rearrangement joins TRBV7-9 to TRBJ1-2; no definite D call. Deletions cut 1 base from V and 2 bases from J, with 17 bases between. This CDR3 has 17 residues. CDR1 and CDR2 (germline): SEHNR, FQNEAQ (reference sequence). The CDR3 nucleotides are TGTGCCAGCAGCTTAGGCGTACCCAGTCTTCCGAACTATGGCTACACCTTC. Its translation is CASSLGVPSLPNYGYTF.

The genes are TRBV4-2 and TRBJ2-3; perhaps TRBD2 as D (7 bases). The V end lost 2 bases, the J end lost 5 bases, and 20 bases lay between the germline ends. CDR3 length equals 17 residues. Looked up from germline, CDR1 is LGHNA and CDR2 is YNFKEQ. The DNA for the CDR3 is TGTGCCAGCAGCCAACCGAGGGAGGGGGGATCGAGAGATACGCAGTATTTT. It is translated as CASSQPREGGSRDTQYF.

In DNA, the CDR3 is TGTGCCAGCAGCGTGGACAGGTTTAGCGGCTACACCTTC. Its protein product is CASSVDRFSGYTF. The V call is TRBV25-1, the J call TRBJ1-2; 7 positions agree with TRBD1. The junction had 9 bases not matched to a gene; V was cut back by 6 bases and J by 8 bases. CDR1 MGHDK and CDR2 SYGVNS come from the germline V gene. This CDR3 has 13 amino acids.

The genes are TRBV7-9 and TRBJ1-1; 7 bases fit TRBD1. This CDR3 has 16 amino acids. V was pared by 4 bases and J by 4 bases, with 12 bases of the junction left unmatched. CDR1 and CDR2 (germline): SEHNR, FQNEAQ (reference sequence). The CDR3 nucleotides read TGTGCCAGCAGCTCAGGTCCAGGGGGAATGGCCACTGAAGCTTTCTTT. Its translation is CASSSGPGGMATEAFF.

This sequence joins TRBV5-1 and TRBJ2-7, with D maybe TRBD1 (5 bases). V was clipped by 3 bases and J by 0 bases, with 10 bases between them. CDR1 is SGHRS, CDR2 YFSETQ, per germline. The CDR3 is 14 amino acids. CDR3 sequence reads: CASSYYRSSYEQYF. CDR3 sequence (DNA): TGCGCCAGCAGCTATTACAGGAGCTCCTACGAGCAGTACTTC.

Regarding this clone: One end of the junction fails to match germline, which may point to a read error. For the CDR3, the DNA is TGTGCCAGCAGCCTAGCTAAGTCCGGGGAGCTGTTTTTT. Protein product: CASSLAKSGELFF. This chain joins TRBV7-2 and TRBJ2-2; tentative D call: TRBD2 (5 bases). This CDR3 spans 13 amino acids. Germline-derived CDR1 and CDR2 are SGHTA and FQGNSA.

The chain links TRBV7-9 to TRBJ2-7; 7 bases match TRBD2. This CDR3 is 14 amino acids long. The trim removed 5 bases at V and 0 bases at J, leaving 4 bases unmatched. Germline-derived CDR1 and CDR2 are SEHNR and FQNEAQ (reference sequence). In DNA, the CDR3 is TGTGCCAGCAGCCCCAGCGGGGACTCCTACGAGCAGTACTTC. Translated: CASSPSGDSYEQYF. Combining the CDR3 with reference TRBV7-9 and TRBJ2-7 gives the whole variable domain DTGVSQNPRHKITKRGQNVTFRCDPISEHNRLYWYRQTLGQGPEFLTYFQNEAQLEKSRLLSDRFSAERPKGSFSTLEIQRTEQGDSAMYLCASSPSGDSYEQYFGPGTRLTVT.

J is TRBJ2-3 and V is TRBV18; TRBD2 might be the D (6 bases). Trimming took 6 bases from V and 2 from J, leaving 15 bases between them. CDR1 KGHSH and CDR2 LQKENI come from the germline V gene. The CDR3 loop spans 15 amino acids. CDR3 DNA sequence: TGTGCCAGCTCCTCGGCTAGCGATCCCACAGATACGCAGTATTTT. It translates to CASSSASDPTDTQYF.

This sequence joins TRBV7-2 and TRBJ2-3; no firm D call. This CDR3 contains 14 residues. Germline values: CDR1 SGHTA, CDR2 FQGNSA. The ends were cut back, 1 base at V and 6 bases at J, with 11 bases in the middle. CDR3 in amino acids: CASSLVGSGDTQYF. The CDR3 nucleotides are TGTGCCAGCAGCTTAGTCGGTAGTGGTGATACGCAGTATTTT.

V gene TRBV19 combines with J gene TRBJ1-3; the D is unclear. V was shortened by 5 bases and J by 3 bases, with 8 bases between the two germline ends. Germline V gene sequence: CDR1 LNHDA, CDR2 SQIVND (reference sequence). This CDR3 has 13 residues. DNA for the CDR3: TGTGCCAGTAGTTTAAAAAGTGGAAACACCATATATTTT. Translation gives CASSLKSGNTIYF.

The chain joins TRBV9 to TRBJ2-5, with TRBD2 as a possible D gene (6 bases). The CDR3 is made up of 14 amino acids. The germline gives CDR1 SGDLS, CDR2 YYNGEE. The V gene lost 2 bases and the J gene lost 3 bases, with 11 bases spanning the gap. The CDR3: CASSVGTVEETQYF. The CDR3 DNA reads TGTGCCAGCAGCGTCGGGACTGTCGAAGAGACCCAGTACTTC. Together with reference TRBV9 and TRBJ2-5, the CDR3 gives the full variable domain: DSGVTQTPKHLITATGQRVTLRCSPRSGDLSVYWYQQSLDQGLQFLIQYYNGEERAKGNILERFSAQQFPDLHSELNLSSLELGDSALYFCASSVGTVEETQYFGPGTRLLVL.

The chain recombines TRBV5-6 with TRBJ2-7; 7 bases match TRBD2. Trimming cost V 3 bases and J 4 bases; bases outside gene matches: 13. The CDR3 length is 16 residues. Germline V gives CDR1 SGHDT, CDR2 YYEEEE. The CDR3 nucleotides read TGTGCCAGCAGCTCGTCGGGAGGTCTCCCTCCTTACGAGCAGTACTTC. Amino acids: CASSSSGGLPPYEQYF. Combining the CDR3 with reference TRBV5-6 and TRBJ2-7 gives the whole variable domain DAGVTQSPTHLIKTRGQQVTLRCSPKSGHDTVSWYQQALGQGPQFIFQYYEEEERQRGNFPDRFSGHQFPNYSSELNVNALLLGDSALYLCASSSSGGLPPYEQYFGPGTRLTVT.